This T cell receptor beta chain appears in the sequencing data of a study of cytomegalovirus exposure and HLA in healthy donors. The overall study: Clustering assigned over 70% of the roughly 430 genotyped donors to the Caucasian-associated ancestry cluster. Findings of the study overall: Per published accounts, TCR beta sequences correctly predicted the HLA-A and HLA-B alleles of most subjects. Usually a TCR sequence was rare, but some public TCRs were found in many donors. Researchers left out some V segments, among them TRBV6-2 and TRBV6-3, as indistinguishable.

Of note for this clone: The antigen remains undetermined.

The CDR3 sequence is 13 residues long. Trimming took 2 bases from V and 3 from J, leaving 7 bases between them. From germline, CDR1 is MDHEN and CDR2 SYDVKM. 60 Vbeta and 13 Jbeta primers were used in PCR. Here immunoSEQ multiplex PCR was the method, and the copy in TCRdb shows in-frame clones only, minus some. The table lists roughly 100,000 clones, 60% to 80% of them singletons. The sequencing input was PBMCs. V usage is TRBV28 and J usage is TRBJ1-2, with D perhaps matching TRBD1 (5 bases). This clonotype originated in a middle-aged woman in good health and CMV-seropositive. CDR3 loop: CASSLVGDYGYTF. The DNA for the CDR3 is TGTGCCAGCAGTTTAGTAGGGGACTATGGCTACACCTTC.